This TCR beta chain appears in the sequencing data of a study of control samples from healthy donors and cancer patients. The repertoire was sequenced with immunoSEQ multiplex PCR; TCRdb's copy has only in-frame clones and lacks some. The sample yields about 170,000 clones, roughly 89% seen once. The CDR3 loop spans 14 amino acids. Germline values: CDR1 MNHEY, CDR2 SMNVEV (reference sequence). V lost 3 bases to trimming and J lost 2 bases; unmatched junction nucleotides: 3. The material sequenced was blood. The sequence came from a woman aged 25 to 39 in good health. The chain employs TRBV27 and TRBJ1-1; 7 bases match TRBD1. This CDR3 is CASSFRQGNTEAFF. The CDR3 DNA is TGTGCCAGCAGTTTTAGACAGGGAAACACTGAAGCTTTCTTT.